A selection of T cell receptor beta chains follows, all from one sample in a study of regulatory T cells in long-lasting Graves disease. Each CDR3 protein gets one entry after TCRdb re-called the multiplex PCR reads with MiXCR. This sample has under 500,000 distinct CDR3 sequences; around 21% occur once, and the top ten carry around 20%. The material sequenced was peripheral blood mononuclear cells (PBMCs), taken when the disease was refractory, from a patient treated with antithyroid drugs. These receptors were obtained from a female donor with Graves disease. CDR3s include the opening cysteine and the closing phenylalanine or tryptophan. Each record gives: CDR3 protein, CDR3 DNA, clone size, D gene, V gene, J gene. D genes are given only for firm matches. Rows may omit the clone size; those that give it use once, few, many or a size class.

CDR3aa: CSAPLAETQYF
CDR3nt: TGCAGTGCGCCCCTAGCGGAGACCCAGTACTTC
abundance: many
d_gene: -
v_gene: TRBV20-1
j_gene: TRBJ2-5

CDR3aa: CASSYEAGVGQQDFMNTEAFF
CDR3nt: TGTGCCAGCAGTTACGAGGCGGGGGTGGGGCAGCAGGACTTCATGAACACTGAAGCTTTCTTT
abundance: many
d_gene: -
v_gene: TRBV6-2/TRBV6-3
j_gene: TRBJ1-1

CDR3aa: CASSLSPEVGTDTQYF
CDR3nt: TGTGCCAGCAGCCTAAGCCCGGAGGTCGGCACAGATACGCAGTATTTT
abundance: -
d_gene: -
v_gene: TRBV27
j_gene: TRBJ2-3

CDR3aa: CASSLMGLAANNEQFF
CDR3nt: TGTGCCAGCAGTTTAATGGGACTAGCCGCCAACAATGAGCAGTTCTTC
abundance: few
d_gene: TRBD2
v_gene: TRBV28
j_gene: TRBJ2-1

CDR3aa: CSVAPGGTGELFF
CDR3nt: TGCAGCGTTGCCCCGGGCGGAACCGGGGAGCTGTTTTTT
abundance: -
d_gene: -
v_gene: TRBV29-1
j_gene: TRBJ2-2

CDR3aa: CASSPELLAGHTQYF
CDR3nt: TGTGCCAGCAGCCCTGAACTCCTTGCGGGGCATACGCAGTATTTT
abundance: -
d_gene: -
v_gene: TRBV7-2
j_gene: TRBJ2-3

CDR3aa: CASTPGDGSYEQYF
CDR3nt: TGTGCCAGCACCCCCGGGGATGGGTCCTACGAGCAGTACTTC
abundance: few
d_gene: -
v_gene: TRBV6-1
j_gene: TRBJ2-7

CDR3aa: CASSVDPKFGGYTF
CDR3nt: TGTGCCAGCAGCGTAGACCCCAAATTCGGGGGCTACACCTTC
abundance: -
d_gene: -
v_gene: TRBV9
j_gene: TRBJ1-2

CDR3aa: CASSSAVSGNTIYF
CDR3nt: TGTGCCAGCTCCTCGGCGGTCTCTGGAAACACCATATATTTT
abundance: -
d_gene: -
v_gene: TRBV6-4
j_gene: TRBJ1-3

CDR3aa: CASSEETAGTQYF
CDR3nt: TGTGCCAGCAGTGAAGAGACGGCAGGGACCCAGTACTTC
abundance: many
d_gene: -
v_gene: TRBV2
j_gene: TRBJ2-5

CDR3aa: CAWSVGEQYF
CDR3nt: TGTGCCTGGAGTGTAGGTGAGCAGTACTTC
abundance: few
d_gene: -
v_gene: TRBV30
j_gene: TRBJ2-7

CDR3aa: CASSFIGKSYEQYF
CDR3nt: TGTGCCAGCAGCTTTATAGGGAAATCCTACGAGCAGTACTTC
abundance: -
d_gene: -
v_gene: TRBV5-5
j_gene: TRBJ2-7

CDR3aa: CASSFPQGWASF
CDR3nt: TGTGCCAGCAGTTTCCCACAGGGGTGGGCATCTTTC
abundance: -
d_gene: TRBD1
v_gene: TRBV28
j_gene: TRBJ2-7

CDR3aa: CASSIGDNYGYTF
CDR3nt: TGTGCCAGCAGTATCGGCGACAACTATGGCTACACCTTC
abundance: many
d_gene: -
v_gene: TRBV28
j_gene: TRBJ1-2

CDR3aa: CASSLGSSYSNQPQHF
CDR3nt: TGTGCCAGCAGTTTAGGCAGTTCCTATAGCAATCAGCCCCAGCATTTT
abundance: many
d_gene: -
v_gene: TRBV12-3/TRBV12-4
j_gene: TRBJ1-5

CDR3aa: CASSIGRDQPQHF
CDR3nt: TGTGCCAGTAGTATCGGGAGAGATCAGCCCCAGCATTTT
abundance: -
d_gene: -
v_gene: TRBV19
j_gene: TRBJ1-5

CDR3aa: CASSLEGLAAAYEQYF
CDR3nt: TGTGCCAGCAGCTTAGAGGGACTAGCGGCTGCCTACGAGCAGTACTTC
abundance: many
d_gene: TRBD2
v_gene: TRBV7-2
j_gene: TRBJ2-7

CDR3aa: CASSSIPRITGANVLTF
CDR3nt: TGTGCCAGCAGCTCGATACCGCGTATAACTGGGGCCAACGTCCTGACTTTC
abundance: few
d_gene: -
v_gene: TRBV7-2
j_gene: TRBJ2-6

CDR3aa: CSARDPENYGYTF
CDR3nt: TGCAGTGCTAGAGATCCAGAGAACTATGGCTACACCTTC
abundance: few
d_gene: -
v_gene: TRBV20-1
j_gene: TRBJ1-2

CDR3aa: CATGEGLQYF
CDR3nt: TGTGCCACGGGGGAGGGACTGCAGTACTTC
abundance: many
d_gene: TRBD2
v_gene: TRBV24-1
j_gene: TRBJ2-7

CDR3aa: CASSQDQGGESPLHF
CDR3nt: TGTGCCAGCAGCCAAGATCAAGGAGGGGAATCACCCCTCCACTTT
abundance: few
d_gene: -
v_gene: TRBV14
j_gene: TRBJ1-6

CDR3aa: CASNLGQETQYF
CDR3nt: TGTGCCAGCAATCTGGGCCAAGAGACCCAGTACTTC
abundance: many
d_gene: -
v_gene: TRBV2
j_gene: TRBJ2-5

CDR3aa: CASGPADSGNTIYF
CDR3nt: TGTGCCAGTGGCCCTGCAGACTCTGGAAACACCATATATTTT
abundance: -
d_gene: -
v_gene: TRBV6-2/TRBV6-3
j_gene: TRBJ1-3

CDR3aa: CACSDSSGNTIYF
CDR3nt: TGTGCCTGCTCTGATAGCTCTGGAAACACCATATATTTT
abundance: few
d_gene: -
v_gene: TRBV30
j_gene: TRBJ1-3

CDR3aa: CASRTSGSAGELFF
CDR3nt: TGTGCCAGTAGAACTAGCGGGTCCGCCGGGGAGCTGTTTTTT
abundance: many
d_gene: TRBD2
v_gene: TRBV19
j_gene: TRBJ2-2

CDR3aa: CSAPPWGSGQGAEAFF
CDR3nt: TGCAGTGCCCCCCCCTGGGGTTCGGGACAGGGGGCTGAAGCTTTCTTT
abundance: -
d_gene: TRBD1
v_gene: TRBV20-1
j_gene: TRBJ1-1

CDR3aa: CASSLTSGAGGELFF
CDR3nt: TGTGCCAGCAGCTTAACATCGGGGGCGGGCGGGGAGCTGTTTTTT
abundance: few
d_gene: -
v_gene: TRBV7-3
j_gene: TRBJ2-2